This T cell receptor (beta chain) appears in the sequencing data of a study of neoadjuvant anti-PD-1 for oral cavity cancer. Study summary: Most patients had three to four biweekly doses of 3 mg/kg nivolumab before resection. Non-progressing patients received a fourth nivolumab dose near day 43, then surgery on days 50-56. Study-wide results and limits: Pretreatment Treg/Th17 ratio correlated inversely with post-treatment tumor clonality.

Sequenced by immunoSEQ multiplex PCR; TCRdb stores in-frame clones only, minus some. This sample yields about 42,000 clones, of which around 79% are seen a single time; 4.5% to 5% belongs to the top ten. In regard to this clone: Its cognate antigen is unknown.

The time point: after neoadjuvant nivolumab, at surgical resection. No culture or expansion preceded analysis of these blood cells. Trimming took off 4 bases at V and 6 bases at J, with 11 bases between the two ends. Germline assignment: CDR1 SGHDT and CDR2 YYEEEE. The CDR3 is 12 amino acids. This receptor was obtained from a person aged 35-80 years with oral cavity squamous cell carcinoma. The sequencing here drew on PBMCs, taken after nivolumab (anti-PD-1) treatment. The chain has TRBV5-6 and TRBJ2-7, with D perhaps TRBD1 or TRBD2 (5 bases each). CDR3 bases: TGTGCCAGCAGCCGGGACGGCGGCGAGCAGTACTTC. Amino acid sequence: CASSRDGGEQYF.